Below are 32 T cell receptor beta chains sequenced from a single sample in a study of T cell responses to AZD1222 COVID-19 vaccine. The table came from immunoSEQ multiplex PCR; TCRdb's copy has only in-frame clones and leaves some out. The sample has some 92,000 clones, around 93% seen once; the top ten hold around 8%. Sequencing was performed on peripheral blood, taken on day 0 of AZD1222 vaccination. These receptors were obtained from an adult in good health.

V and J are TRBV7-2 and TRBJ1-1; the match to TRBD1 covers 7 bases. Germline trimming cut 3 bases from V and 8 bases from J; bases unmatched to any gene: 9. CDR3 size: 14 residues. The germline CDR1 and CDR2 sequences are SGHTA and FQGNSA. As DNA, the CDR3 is TGTGCCAGCAGCTTCCAGTATTCGGACAGGGAAGCTTTCTTT. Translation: CASSFQYSDREAFF.

The CDR3 DNA follows: TGTGCCATCAGTGAGTCGACTGGTAGGACTAGCGGAAACTACGAGCAGTACTTC. This codes for CAISESTGRTSGNYEQYF. The genes are TRBV10-3 and TRBJ2-7; TRBD2 aligns across 10 bases. Germline trimming cut 0 bases from V and 3 bases from J; bases unmatched to any gene: 11. The CDR3 length is 18 residues. CDR1 ENHRY and CDR2 SYGVKD come from the germline V gene.

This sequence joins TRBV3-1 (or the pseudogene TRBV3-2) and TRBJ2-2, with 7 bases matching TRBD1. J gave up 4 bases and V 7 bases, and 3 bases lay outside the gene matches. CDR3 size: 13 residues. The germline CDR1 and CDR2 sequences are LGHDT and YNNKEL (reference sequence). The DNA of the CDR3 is TGTGCCAGCACCCGACAGGGCACCGGGGAGCTGTTTTTT. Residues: CASTRQGTGELFF.

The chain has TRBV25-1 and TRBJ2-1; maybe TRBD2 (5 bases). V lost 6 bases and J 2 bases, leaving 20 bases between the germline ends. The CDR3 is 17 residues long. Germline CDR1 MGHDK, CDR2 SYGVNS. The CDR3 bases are TGTGCCAGCAGCCTAAGCGCAGGACTCGGGACCTACAATGAGCAGTTCTTC. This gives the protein CASSLSAGLGTYNEQFF.

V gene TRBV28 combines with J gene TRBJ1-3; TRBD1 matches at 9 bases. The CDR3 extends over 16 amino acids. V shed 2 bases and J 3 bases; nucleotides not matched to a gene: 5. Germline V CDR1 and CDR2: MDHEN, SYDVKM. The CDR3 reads CASSLAGQGSGNTIYF. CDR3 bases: TGTGCCAGCAGTTTAGCTGGACAGGGGAGTGGAAACACCATATATTTT.

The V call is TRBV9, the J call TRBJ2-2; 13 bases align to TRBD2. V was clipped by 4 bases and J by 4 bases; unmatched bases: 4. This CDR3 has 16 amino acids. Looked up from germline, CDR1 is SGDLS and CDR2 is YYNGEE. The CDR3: CASSLTSGRGTGELFF. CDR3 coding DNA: TGTGCCAGCAGCCTTACTAGCGGGAGGGGCACCGGGGAGCTGTTTTTT.

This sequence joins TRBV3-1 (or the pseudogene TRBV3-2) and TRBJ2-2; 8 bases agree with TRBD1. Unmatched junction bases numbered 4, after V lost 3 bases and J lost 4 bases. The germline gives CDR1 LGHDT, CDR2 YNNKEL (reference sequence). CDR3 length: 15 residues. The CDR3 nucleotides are TGTGCCAGCAGCCATGGACAGGGATCCACCGGGGAGCTGTTTTTT. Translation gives CASSHGQGSTGELFF.

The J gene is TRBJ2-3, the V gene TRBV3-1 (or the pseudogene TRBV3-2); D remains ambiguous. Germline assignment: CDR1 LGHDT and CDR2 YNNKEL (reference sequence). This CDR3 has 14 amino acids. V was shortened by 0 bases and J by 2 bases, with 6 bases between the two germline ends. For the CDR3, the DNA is TGTGCCAGCAGCCAAGACACCTTCACAGATACGCAGTATTTT. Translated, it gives CASSQDTFTDTQYF.

CDR3 nucleotide sequence: TGTGCCAGCAGCTATGGACAGGGCCATCCTGGCTACACCTTC. Translation: CASSYGQGHPGYTF. The gene calls are TRBV7-2 and TRBJ1-2; the match to TRBD1 covers 8 bases. The junction had 8 bases not matched to a gene; V was cut back by 4 bases and J by 7 bases. The germline gives CDR1 SGHTA, CDR2 FQGNSA. CDR3 size: 14 residues.

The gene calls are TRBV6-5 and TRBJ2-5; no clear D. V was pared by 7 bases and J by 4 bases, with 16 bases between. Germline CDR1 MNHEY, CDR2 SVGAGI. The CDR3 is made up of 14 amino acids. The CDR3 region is CASTPRWKGETQYF. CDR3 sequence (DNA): TGTGCCAGCACCCCCAGGTGGAAGGGAGAGACCCAGTACTTC.

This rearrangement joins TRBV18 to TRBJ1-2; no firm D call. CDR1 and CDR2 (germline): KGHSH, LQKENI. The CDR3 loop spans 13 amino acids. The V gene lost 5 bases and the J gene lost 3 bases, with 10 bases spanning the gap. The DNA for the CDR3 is TGTGCCAGCTCAGATAATTTAGACTATGGCTACACCTTC. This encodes CASSDNLDYGYTF.

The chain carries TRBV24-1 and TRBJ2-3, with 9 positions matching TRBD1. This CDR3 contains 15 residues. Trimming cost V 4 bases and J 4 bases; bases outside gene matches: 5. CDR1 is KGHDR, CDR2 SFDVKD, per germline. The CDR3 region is CATSDPGQGSDTQYF. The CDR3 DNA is TGTGCCACCAGTGACCCGGGACAGGGTTCAGATACGCAGTATTTT.

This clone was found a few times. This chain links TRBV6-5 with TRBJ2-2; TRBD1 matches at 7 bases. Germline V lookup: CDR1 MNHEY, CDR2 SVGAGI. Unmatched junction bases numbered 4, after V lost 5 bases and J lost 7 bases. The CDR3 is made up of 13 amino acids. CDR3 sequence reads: CASSRDRDGELFF. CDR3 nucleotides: TGTGCCAGCAGTCGAGACAGGGACGGGGAGCTGTTTTTT.

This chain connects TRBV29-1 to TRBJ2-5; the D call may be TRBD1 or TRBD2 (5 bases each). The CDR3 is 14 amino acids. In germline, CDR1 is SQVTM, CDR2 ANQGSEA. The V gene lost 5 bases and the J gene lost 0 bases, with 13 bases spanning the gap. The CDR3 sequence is CSVIGTPDQETQYF. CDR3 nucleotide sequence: TGCAGCGTTATCGGGACCCCGGACCAAGAGACCCAGTACTTC.

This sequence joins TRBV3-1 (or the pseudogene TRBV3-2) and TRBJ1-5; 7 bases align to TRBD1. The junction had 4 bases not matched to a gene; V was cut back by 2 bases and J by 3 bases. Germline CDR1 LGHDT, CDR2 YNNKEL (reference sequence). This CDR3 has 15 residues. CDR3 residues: CASSQTTGFNQPQHF. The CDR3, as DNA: TGTGCCAGCAGCCAAACGACAGGGTTCAATCAGCCCCAGCATTTT.

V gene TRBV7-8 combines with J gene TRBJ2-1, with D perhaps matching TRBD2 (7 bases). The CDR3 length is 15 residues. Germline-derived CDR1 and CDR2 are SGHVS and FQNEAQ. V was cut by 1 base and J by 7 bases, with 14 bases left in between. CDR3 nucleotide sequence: TGTGCCAGCAGCTTAGGTGTGCGGGGGCGTAATGAGCAGTTCTTC. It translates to CASSLGVRGRNEQFF.

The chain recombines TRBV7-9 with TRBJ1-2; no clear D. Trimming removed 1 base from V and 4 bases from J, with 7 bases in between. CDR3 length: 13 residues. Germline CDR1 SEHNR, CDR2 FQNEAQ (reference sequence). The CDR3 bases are TGTGCCAGCAGCTTAGGGCAGCCCTATGGCTACACCTTC. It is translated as CASSLGQPYGYTF. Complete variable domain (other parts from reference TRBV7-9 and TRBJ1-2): DTGVSQNPRHKITKRGQNVTFRCDPISEHNRLYWYRQTLGQGPEFLTYFQNEAQLEKSRLLSDRFSAERPKGSFSTLEIQRTEQGDSAMYLCASSLGQPYGYTFGSGTRLTVV.

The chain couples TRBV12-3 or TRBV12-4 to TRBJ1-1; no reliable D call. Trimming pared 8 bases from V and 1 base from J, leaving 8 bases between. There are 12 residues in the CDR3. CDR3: CASRTENTEAFF. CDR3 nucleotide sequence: TGTGCCAGCCGGACGGAGAACACTGAAGCTTTCTTT.

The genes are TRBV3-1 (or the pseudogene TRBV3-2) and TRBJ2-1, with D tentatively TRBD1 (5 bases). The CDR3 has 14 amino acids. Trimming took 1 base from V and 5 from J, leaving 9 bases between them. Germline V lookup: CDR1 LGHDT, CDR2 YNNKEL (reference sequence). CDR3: CASSQVGQHNEQFF. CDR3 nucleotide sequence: TGTGCCAGCAGCCAAGTGGGGCAGCACAATGAGCAGTTCTTC.

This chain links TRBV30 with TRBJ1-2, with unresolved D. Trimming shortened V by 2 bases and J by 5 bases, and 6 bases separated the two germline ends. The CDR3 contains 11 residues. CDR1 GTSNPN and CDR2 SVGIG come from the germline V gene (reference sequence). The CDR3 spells CAWSPHYGYTF. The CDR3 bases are TGTGCCTGGAGTCCCCATTATGGCTACACCTTC.

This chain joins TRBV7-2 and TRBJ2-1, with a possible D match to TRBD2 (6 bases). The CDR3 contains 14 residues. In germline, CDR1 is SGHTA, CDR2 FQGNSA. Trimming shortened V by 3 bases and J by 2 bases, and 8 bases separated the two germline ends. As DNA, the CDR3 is TGTGCCAGCAGCTTGGTAGCGGCCTACAATGAGCAGTTCTTC. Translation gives CASSLVAAYNEQFF. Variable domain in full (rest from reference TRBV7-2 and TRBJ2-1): GAGVSQSPSNKVTEKGKDVELRCDPISGHTALYWYRQSLGQGLEFLIYFQGNSAPDKSGLPSDRFSAERTGGSVSTLTIQRTQQEDSAVYLCASSLVAAYNEQFFGPGTRLTVL.

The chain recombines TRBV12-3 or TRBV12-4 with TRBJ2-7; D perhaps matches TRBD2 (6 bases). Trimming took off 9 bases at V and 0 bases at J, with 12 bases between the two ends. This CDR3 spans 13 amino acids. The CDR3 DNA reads TGTGCCAGTAATAGGGACTCCTCCTACGAGCAGTACTTC. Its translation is CASNRDSSYEQYF.

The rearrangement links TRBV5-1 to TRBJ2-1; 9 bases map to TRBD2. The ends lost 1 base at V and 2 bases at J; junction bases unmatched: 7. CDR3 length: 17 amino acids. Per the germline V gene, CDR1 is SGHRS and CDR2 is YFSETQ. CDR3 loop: CASSLTWASGTYNEQFF. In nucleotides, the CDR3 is TGCGCCAGCAGCTTGACTTGGGCTAGCGGGACCTACAATGAGCAGTTCTTC.

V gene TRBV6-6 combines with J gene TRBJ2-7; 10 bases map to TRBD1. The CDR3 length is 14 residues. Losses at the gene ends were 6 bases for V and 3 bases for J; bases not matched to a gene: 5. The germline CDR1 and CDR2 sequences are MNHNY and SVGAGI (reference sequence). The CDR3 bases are TGTGCCAGCAGAAGGACAGGGGGTAGCTACGAGCAGTACTTC. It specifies CASRRTGGSYEQYF.

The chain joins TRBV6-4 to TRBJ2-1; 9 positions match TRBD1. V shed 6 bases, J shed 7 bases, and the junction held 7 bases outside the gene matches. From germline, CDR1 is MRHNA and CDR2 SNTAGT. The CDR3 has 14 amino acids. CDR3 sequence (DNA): TGTGCCAGCAGGCACAGGGGGCGGCGGAATGAGCAGTTCTTC. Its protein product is CASRHRGRRNEQFF.

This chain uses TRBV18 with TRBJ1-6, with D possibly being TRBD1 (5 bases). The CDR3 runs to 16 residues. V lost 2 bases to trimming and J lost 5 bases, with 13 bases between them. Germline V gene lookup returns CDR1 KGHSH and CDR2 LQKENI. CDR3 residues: CASSPTRTYNNSPLHF. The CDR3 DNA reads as TGTGCCAGCTCACCAACTCGGACATATAATAATTCACCCCTCCACTTT. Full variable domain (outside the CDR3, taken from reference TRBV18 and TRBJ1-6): NAGVMQNPRHLVRRRGQEARLRCSPMKGHSHVYWYRQLPEEGLKFMVYLQKENIIDESGMPKERFSAEFPKEGPSILRIQQVVRGDSAAYFCASSPTRTYNNSPLHFGNGTRLTVT.

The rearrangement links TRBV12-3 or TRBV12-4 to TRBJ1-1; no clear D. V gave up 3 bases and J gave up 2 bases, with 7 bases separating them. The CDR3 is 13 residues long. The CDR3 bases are TGTGCCAGCAGTTTGACGCCTAACACTGAAGCTTTCTTT. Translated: CASSLTPNTEAFF.

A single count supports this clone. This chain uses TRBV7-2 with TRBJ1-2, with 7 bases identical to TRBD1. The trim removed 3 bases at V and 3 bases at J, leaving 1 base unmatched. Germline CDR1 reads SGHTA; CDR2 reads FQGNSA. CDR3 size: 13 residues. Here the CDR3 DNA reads TGTGCCAGCAGCTTCGACAGGGACTATGGCTACACCTTC. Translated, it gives CASSFDRDYGYTF. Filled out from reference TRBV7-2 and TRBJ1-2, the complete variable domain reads GAGVSQSPSNKVTEKGKDVELRCDPISGHTALYWYRQSLGQGLEFLIYFQGNSAPDKSGLPSDRFSAERTGGSVSTLTIQRTQQEDSAVYLCASSFDRDYGYTFGSGTRLTVV.

The CDR3 spells CASSPLRGTGGYEQYF. CDR3 DNA sequence: TGTGCCAGCAGCCCTCTCCGGGGGACAGGGGGCTACGAGCAGTACTTC. The genes are TRBV3-1 (or the pseudogene TRBV3-2) and TRBJ2-7; TRBD1 matches 11 bases. The germline V gene encodes CDR1 LGHDT and CDR2 YNNKEL (reference sequence). V trimming: 4 bases; J trimming: 3 bases; junction bases outside the gene matches: 8. The CDR3 loop spans 16 amino acids.

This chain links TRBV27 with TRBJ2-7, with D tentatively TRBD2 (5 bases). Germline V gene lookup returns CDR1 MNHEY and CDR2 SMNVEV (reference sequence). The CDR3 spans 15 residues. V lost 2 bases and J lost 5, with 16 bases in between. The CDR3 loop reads CASSLERTPSHEQYF. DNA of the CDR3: TGTGCCAGCAGTTTAGAAAGGACTCCCTCGCACGAGCAGTACTTC.

The CDR3 DNA sequence: TGTGCCAGCAGCTTGCTCCGGGGACCACACGAGCAGTACTTC. Its translation is CASSLLRGPHEQYF. The chain carries TRBV5-6 and TRBJ2-7; the D call may be TRBD1 or TRBD2 (5 bases each). The CDR3 loop spans 14 amino acids. V lost 1 base and J 5 bases, leaving 13 bases between the germline ends. The germline CDR1 and CDR2 sequences are SGHDT and YYEEEE.

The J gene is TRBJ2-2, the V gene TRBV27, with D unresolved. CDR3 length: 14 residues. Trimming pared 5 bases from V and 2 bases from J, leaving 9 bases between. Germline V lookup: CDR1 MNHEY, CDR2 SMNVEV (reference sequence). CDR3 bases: TGTGCCAGCAGTAAGGGTTATAACACCGGGGAGCTGTTTTTT. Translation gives CASSKGYNTGELFF.